The clone carrying this T cell receptor (beta chain) was observed a few times. Its antigen remains unidentified. The germline V gene encodes CDR1 SGHNT and CDR2 YYREEE (reference sequence). This CDR3 is 17 amino acids long. V shed 3 bases and J shed 7 bases, with 20 bases lying between them. The sample belongs to a study of regulatory T cells in long-lasting Graves disease. Study-wide findings and caveats: Segments TRBV28, TRBJ1-2 and TRBJ2-5 showed preferential usage in persistent disease.

Time point given: newly diagnosed GD, antithyroid drugs for less than 3 months. PBMC-derived RNA was used for the TCR library. EDTA tubes collected 7.5 to 9.5 milliliters of peripheral blood. Construction of TCR beta libraries relied on iRepertoire HTBI primers and on Arm-PCR targeting CDR3 regions. TCRdb redid the calling of the multiplex PCR reads with MiXCR, one entry per CDR3 protein. The table shows 350,000 to 500,000 distinct CDR3 sequences, with around 15% occurring only once. This same sample was also part of a study on T cells in Graves' hyperthyroidism and ophthalmopathy.

The TCR originated in a woman aged 45-59 years with Graves disease. The sequencing here drew on peripheral blood mononuclear cells (PBMCs), taken at new diagnosis, from a patient treated with antithyroid drugs. This rearrangement joins TRBV5-4 to TRBJ1-6; D unresolved. In DNA, the CDR3 is TGTGCCAGCAGCTGGCGGACGGCGTCTGGGTTCAATTCACCCCTCCACTTT. This codes for CASSWRTASGFNSPLHF.